These T cell receptor beta chains were read from a single sample in a study of T-cell memory formation after mild COVID-19. TCRdb ran MiXCR on the 5' RACE reads and lists one entry per CDR3 protein. The repertoire holds just under 550,000 distinct CDR3 sequences, with over 20% as singletons. Material: PBMCs or a T cell subset sorted from them (not recorded which). These receptors originate from an adult woman who had mild COVID-19 (a few samples of this study predate the infection). Cell type and time point are not known. The CDR3 runs from the conserved cysteine through the conserved F or W. D genes are given only for firm matches. Size tells how often a clone was seen (once, few, many) or the class of an expanded clone, and some rows leave it out.

clone_size j_call v_call d_call cdr3_aa cdr3_nt
NA TRBJ2-7 TRBV7-2 NA CASSLESATSYEQYF TGTGCCAGCAGCTTAGAGTCGGCCACCTCCTACGAGCAGTACTTC
NA TRBJ2-7 TRBV18 NA CASSAWGDPYEQYF TGTGCCAGCTCCGCCTGGGGGGACCCCTACGAGCAGTACTTC
few TRBJ1-4 TRBV4-3 NA CASSQITGLEEKLFF TGCGCCAGCAGCCAGATAACAGGGTTGGAAGAAAAACTGTTTTTT
NA TRBJ2-5 TRBV20-1 NA CSVHRRGETQYF TGCAGTGTACATCGGAGGGGGGAGACCCAGTACTTC
NA TRBJ1-2 TRBV20-1 NA CSARAPGWGRGYTF TGCAGTGCTAGAGCTCCGGGCTGGGGCCGGGGCTACACCTTC
NA TRBJ2-5 TRBV7-9 NA CASSLRGTVGETQYF TGTGCCAGCAGCTTACGCGGGACCGTCGGGGAGACCCAGTACTTC
few TRBJ1-2 TRBV18 NA CASSPLSAVPFF TGTGCCAGCTCACCATTGTCGGCAGTGCCGTTCTTC
NA TRBJ2-3 TRBV5-6 NA CASSLLQGKRLYTQYF TGTGCCAGCAGCTTGCTCCAGGGGAAGCGTTTGTATACGCAGTATTTT
NA TRBJ2-4 TRBV5-1 NA CASSLETALAKNIQYF TGCGCCAGCAGCCTGGAGACGGCGTTAGCCAAAAACATTCAGTACTTC
NA TRBJ2-5 TRBV14 NA CASSHAITQYF TGTGCCAGCAGCCACGCCATAACCCAGTACTTC
NA TRBJ2-7 TRBV15 NA CATSGGTRSYEQYF TGTGCCACCAGCGGAGGGACTCGTTCCTACGAGCAGTACTTC
NA TRBJ2-2 TRBV6-5 NA CASSYSWRTGELFF TGTGCCAGCAGTTACTCGTGGCGAACCGGGGAGCTGTTTTTT
NA TRBJ1-2 TRBV27 TRBD1 CASGLDIDRGTSGYTF TGTGCCAGCGGACTTGATATTGACAGGGGAACTTCTGGCTACACCTTC
NA TRBJ2-2 TRBV29-1 NA CSVEDPSVSTGELFF TGCAGCGTTGAAGATCCCTCTGTTAGCACCGGGGAGCTGTTTTTT
NA TRBJ1-1 TRBV6-5 NA CASSYTSYTEAFF TGTGCCAGCAGTTACACAAGTTACACTGAAGCTTTCTTT
NA TRBJ2-7 TRBV11-2 NA CASNFGYEQYF TGTGCCAGCAACTTCGGCTACGAGCAGTACTTC
NA TRBJ2-7 TRBV20-1 NA CSARDKGVPGSYEQYF TGCAGTGCTAGAGATAAGGGCGTCCCCGGCTCCTACGAGCAGTACTTC